Below, 11 T cell receptor beta chains from the same sample are listed, as sequenced in a study of control samples from healthy donors and cancer patients (dated by TCRdb to 2019 to 2021). The library came from the immunoSEQ multiplex PCR assay. TCRdb limited this immuneACCESS table to in-frame rearrangements with V and J called. A share of clones is missing; checked studies link under half to unresolved V genes, and the rest is unexplained. The sample profile shows tens of thousands of clones; about four fifths of them were found once. Together, the top ten hold around 2.8% of the sample. Material for sequencing was PBMCs. All receptors come from a woman aged 50 to 60 with lung cancer.

The rearrangement links TRBV6-1 to TRBJ2-7; TRBD1 is a possible D gene (5 bases). Germline CDR1 is MNHNS and CDR2 is SASEGT. This CDR3 is 13 amino acids long. V shed 3 bases and J shed 1 base, with 7 bases lying between them. The CDR3 nucleotides are TGTGCCAGCAGTGACGGACATTCCTACGAGCAGTACTTC. This translates into CASSDGHSYEQYF.

This clone was seen just once. V gene TRBV30 combines with J gene TRBJ2-7; D may correspond to TRBD1 or TRBD2 (6 bases each). The CDR3 runs to 12 residues. Per germline, CDR1 GTSNPN and CDR2 SVGIG (reference sequence). V gave up 5 bases and J gave up 3 bases, with 11 bases separating them. CDR3 loop: CAWYREDYEQYF. The DNA of the CDR3 is TGTGCCTGGTACAGGGAGGACTACGAGCAGTACTTC.

The gene calls are TRBV5-1 and TRBJ1-2; 7 bases are shared with TRBD1. CDR1 and CDR2 from the germline V gene are SGHRS and YFSETQ. The CDR3 covers 15 residues. Trimming at V came to 1 base and at J to 3 bases, leaving 6 bases not matched to a gene. Here the CDR3 reads CASSLTTGVDYGYTF. CDR3 nucleotides: TGCGCCAGCAGCTTGACCACAGGGGTCGACTATGGCTACACCTTC.

The chain uses TRBV19 and TRBJ2-2; the D call may be TRBD1 or TRBD2 (6 bases each). This CDR3 spans 16 amino acids. The germline V gene has CDR1 LNHDA and CDR2 SQIVND (reference sequence). Deletions cut 5 bases from V and 1 base from J, with 14 bases between. CDR3 region: CASSEPGAQNTGELFF. The CDR3 region has the DNA TGTGCCAGTAGTGAGCCGGGGGCGCAGAACACCGGGGAGCTGTTTTTT. Full variable domain (outside the CDR3, taken from reference TRBV19 and TRBJ2-2): DGGITQSPKYLFRKEGQNVTLSCEQNLNHDAMYWYRQDPGQGLRLIYYSQIVNDFQKGDIAEGYSVSREKKESFPLTVTSAQKNPTAFYLCASSEPGAQNTGELFFGEGSRLTVL.

This chain connects TRBV6-6 to TRBJ1-6, with D uncertain. CDR1 and CDR2 from the germline V gene are MNHNY and SVGAGI (reference sequence). The CDR3 has 16 amino acids. Trimming took off 6 bases at V and 6 bases at J, with 18 bases between the two ends. CDR3 coding DNA: TGTGCCAGCAGGCCTGCGACGGGGAATGGTAATTCACCCCTCCACTTT. Protein sequence: CASRPATGNGNSPLHF.

This chain connects TRBV27 to TRBJ2-5; possibly TRBD1 or TRBD2 for D (5 bases each). The ends were cut back, 6 bases at V and 5 bases at J, with 19 bases in the middle. Per germline, CDR1 MNHEY and CDR2 SMNVEV (reference sequence). The CDR3 covers 15 residues. CDR3 region: CASRVGGSDAETQYF. CDR3 DNA sequence: TGTGCCAGCAGGGTTGGGGGTAGTGATGCGGAGACCCAGTACTTC.

This clone was detected a few times. The genes are TRBV5-1 and TRBJ1-5; 8 nucleotides match TRBD1. This CDR3 is built from 14 residues. Germline assignment: CDR1 SGHRS and CDR2 YFSETQ. V dropped 4 bases and J dropped 3; count of bases not matched to a gene: 3. For the CDR3, the DNA is TGCGCCAGCAGCGCGGACAGGGACAATCAGCCCCAGCATTTT. It yields the protein CASSADRDNQPQHF.

This clone was counted ten times or more. V usage is TRBV24-1 and J usage is TRBJ1-1; no definite D call. Trimming took 5 bases from V and 5 from J, leaving 17 bases between them. From germline, CDR1 is KGHDR and CDR2 SFDVKD. The CDR3 consists of 15 residues. The CDR3: CATSASDDLGTEAFF. The CDR3 coding sequence is TGTGCCACCAGTGCTTCAGACGACCTGGGGACTGAAGCTTTCTTT.

This clone was counted only a few times. This chain joins TRBV7-9 and TRBJ1-2, with 8 bases fitting TRBD1. The CDR3 extends over 15 amino acids. With 5 bases clipped from V and 5 bases from J, the junction kept 10 bases outside the gene matches. CDR1 and CDR2 (germline): SEHNR, FQNEAQ (reference sequence). The CDR3 nucleotides are TGTGCCAGCAGCCCTCTGGCGACAGGGGAGTATGGCTACACCTTC. Amino acid sequence: CASSPLATGEYGYTF.

This sequence joins TRBV5-4 and TRBJ2-1; 10 bases are shared with TRBD2. CDR3 length: 15 residues. With V trimmed by 5 bases and J by 12 bases, 14 bases remained unmatched. Germline V gene sequence: CDR1 SGHNT, CDR2 YYREEE (reference sequence). CDR3 loop: CASSWARSGGATQFF. The CDR3, as DNA: TGTGCCAGCAGTTGGGCAAGGAGCGGGGGGGCTACGCAGTTCTTC.

The chain employs TRBV19 and TRBJ2-2; 9 nucleotides line up with TRBD1. Germline V gene data show CDR1 as LNHDA and CDR2 as SQIVND (reference sequence). Losses at the gene ends were 7 bases for V and 3 bases for J; bases not matched to a gene: 12. The length of the CDR3 is 17 residues. CDR3 sequence: CASTHKGGQGYTGELFF. In DNA, the CDR3 is TGTGCCAGTACCCACAAAGGGGGACAGGGCTACACCGGGGAGCTGTTTTTT.